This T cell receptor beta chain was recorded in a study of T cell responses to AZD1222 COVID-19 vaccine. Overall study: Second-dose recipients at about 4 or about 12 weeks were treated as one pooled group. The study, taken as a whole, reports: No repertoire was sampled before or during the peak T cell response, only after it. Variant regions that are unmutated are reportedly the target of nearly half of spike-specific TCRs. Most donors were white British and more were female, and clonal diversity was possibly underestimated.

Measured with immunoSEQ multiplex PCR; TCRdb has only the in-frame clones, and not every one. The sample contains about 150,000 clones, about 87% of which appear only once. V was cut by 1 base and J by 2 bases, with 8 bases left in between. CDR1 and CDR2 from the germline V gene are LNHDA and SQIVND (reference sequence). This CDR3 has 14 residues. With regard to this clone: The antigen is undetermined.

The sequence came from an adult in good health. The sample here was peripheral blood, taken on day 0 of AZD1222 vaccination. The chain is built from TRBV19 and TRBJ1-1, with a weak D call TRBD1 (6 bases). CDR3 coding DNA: TGTGCCAGTAGTATAGGACAGGCTAACACTGAAGCTTTCTTT. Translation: CASSIGQANTEAFF.